This T cell receptor (beta chain) originates from a study of beta chain features in type 1 diabetes. Study conclusions and caveats: A pattern of fewer insertions and more deletions at VDJ junctions was seen in type 1 diabetes patients.

One heparinised draw of blood, averaging about 120 mL, came from each donor. This clone occurred once. Antigen specificity is unknown. The entirety of the isolated RNA underwent reverse transcription, so expressed TCRB transcripts were sequenced. Roughly 3.5 million reads per sample were averaged for naive, central memory and regulatory samples. Some clones are missing from TCRdb's copy, which holds only in-frame ones; the method was immunoSEQ multiplex PCR. The top ten hold about 0.065% of the sample, which has just over 450,000 clones, over 25% seen once. The length of the CDR3 is 17 residues. V was clipped by 4 bases and J by 0 bases; unmatched bases: 9. Germline values: CDR1 SGHTA, CDR2 FQGNSA.

Material for sequencing was naive CD4+ T cells from blood. The chain combines TRBV7-2 with TRBJ2-7; TRBD2 aligns across 10 bases. This sequence originates from a young man in good health. The CDR3 DNA is TGTGCCAGCAGCTACCGACTAACTAGCGGGAACTCCTACGAGCAGTACTTC. Its translation is CASSYRLTSGNSYEQYF.